This entry lists 7 T cell receptor beta chains sequenced from one sample in a study of CD8 T cells in Susac syndrome. A quantity of about 0.5 to 1 ug RNA underwent reverse transcription using random hexamers. Each CDR3 protein is one row after TCRdb ran MiXCR on the immunoSEQ multiplex PCR reads. The table lists 84,000 or so distinct CDR3 sequences, just under 95% of them singletons. The material sequenced was CD8+ T cells from PBMCs. Source of these receptors: a human donor with Susac syndrome.

J is TRBJ2-3 and V is TRBV4-1, with D unresolved. Germline-derived CDR1 and CDR2 are MGHRA and YSYEKL. This CDR3 has 12 amino acids. The V and J ends lost 0 bases and 6 bases respectively, with 4 bases between them. CDR3 in amino acids: CASSQDSDTQYF. In DNA, the CDR3 is TGCGCCAGCAGCCAAGATTCGGATACGCAGTATTTT.

The chain links TRBV5-1 to TRBJ2-7; 10 nucleotides line up with TRBD2. CDR3 size: 15 residues. Trimming cost V 0 bases and J 7 bases; bases outside gene matches: 7. Germline-derived CDR1 and CDR2 are SGHRS and YFSETQ. The CDR3 is CASSLVGLAGDEQYF. The CDR3, as DNA: TGCGCCAGCAGCTTGGTGGGGCTAGCGGGAGATGAGCAGTACTTC.

The chain has TRBV27 and TRBJ1-1, with unresolved D. This CDR3 comprises 13 residues. V dropped 4 bases and J dropped 1 base, with 7 bases sitting between them. Germline CDR1 is MNHEY and CDR2 is SMNVEV (reference sequence). This chain's CDR3 is CASSWAANTEAFF. The DNA for the CDR3 is TGTGCCAGCAGTTGGGCGGCGAACACTGAAGCTTTCTTT.

The V and J genes are TRBV12-3 or TRBV12-4 and TRBJ1-5; perhaps TRBD1 as D (6 bases). Trimming took off 5 bases at V and 9 bases at J, with 20 bases between the two ends. The CDR3 extends over 15 amino acids. The CDR3 spells CASSPRLQGGLPQHF. CDR3 DNA sequence: TGTGCCAGCAGTCCCCGCTTACAGGGAGGCCTGCCCCAGCATTTT.

The chain is built from TRBV7-6 and TRBJ2-1; 7 bases line up with TRBD1. V was pared by 5 bases and J by 7 bases, with 14 bases of the junction left unmatched. The CDR3 loop spans 16 amino acids. Germline values: CDR1 SGHVS, CDR2 FNYEAQ. The CDR3 reads CASSPRQGTRWNEQFF. The CDR3 coding sequence is TGTGCCAGCAGCCCCCGACAGGGTACCAGGTGGAATGAGCAGTTCTTC.

V is TRBV27 and J is TRBJ2-1; 7 bases fit TRBD2. Unmatched junction bases numbered 4, after V lost 8 bases and J lost 3 bases. The CDR3 extends over 13 amino acids. The germline CDR1 and CDR2 sequences are MNHEY and SMNVEV (reference sequence). Here the CDR3 reads CASRRGSYNEQFF. The CDR3 DNA reads TGTGCCAGCCGCCGCGGGAGCTACAATGAGCAGTTCTTC.

The genes are TRBV27 and TRBJ2-1; 9 positions match TRBD2. The ends lost 2 bases at V and 3 bases at J; junction bases unmatched: 14. The CDR3 spans 19 residues. Germline V lookup: CDR1 MNHEY, CDR2 SMNVEV (reference sequence). The CDR3 is CASSLSGGGAGGIYNEQFF. In DNA, the CDR3 is TGTGCCAGCAGTTTAAGTGGGGGGGGAGCGGGAGGAATCTACAATGAGCAGTTCTTC.